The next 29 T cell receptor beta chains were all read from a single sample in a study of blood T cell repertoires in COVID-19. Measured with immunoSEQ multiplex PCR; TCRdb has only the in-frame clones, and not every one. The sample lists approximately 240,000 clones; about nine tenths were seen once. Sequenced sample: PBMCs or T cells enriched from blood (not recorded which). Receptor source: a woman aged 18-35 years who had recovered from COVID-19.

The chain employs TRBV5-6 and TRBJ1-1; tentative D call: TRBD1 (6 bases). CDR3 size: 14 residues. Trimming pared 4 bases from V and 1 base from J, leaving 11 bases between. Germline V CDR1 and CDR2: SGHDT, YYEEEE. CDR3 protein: CASSNGTWNTEAFF. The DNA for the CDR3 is TGTGCCAGCAGCAACGGGACATGGAACACTGAAGCTTTCTTT.

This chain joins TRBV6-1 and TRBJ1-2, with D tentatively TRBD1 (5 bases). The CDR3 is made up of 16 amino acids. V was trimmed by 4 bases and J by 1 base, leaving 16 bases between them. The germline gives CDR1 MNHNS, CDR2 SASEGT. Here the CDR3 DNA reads TGTGCCAGCAGTGGAAGGACGGGACTTGATAACTATGGCTACACCTTC. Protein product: CASSGRTGLDNYGYTF.

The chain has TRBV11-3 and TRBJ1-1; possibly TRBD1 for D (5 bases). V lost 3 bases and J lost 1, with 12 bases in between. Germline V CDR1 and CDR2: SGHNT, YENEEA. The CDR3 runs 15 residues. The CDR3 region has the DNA TGTGCCAGCAGCTTTTGGGGCAGACCGAACACTGAAGCTTTCTTT. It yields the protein CASSFWGRPNTEAFF.

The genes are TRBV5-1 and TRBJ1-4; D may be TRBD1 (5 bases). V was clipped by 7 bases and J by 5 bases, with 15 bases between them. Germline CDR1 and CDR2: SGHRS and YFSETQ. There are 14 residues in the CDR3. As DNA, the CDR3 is TGCGCCAGCCGTCCCAGGGATACGAATGAAAAACTGTTTTTT. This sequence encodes CASRPRDTNEKLFF.

The CDR3, as DNA: TGTGCCAGCAGCCGTAGCGGGGTCGACAATGAGCAGTTCTTC. It yields the protein CASSRSGVDNEQFF. V usage is TRBV9 and J usage is TRBJ2-1, with 8 bases matching TRBD2. Germline V gene lookup returns CDR1 SGDLS and CDR2 YYNGEE. The V gene end was trimmed by 4 bases and the J gene end by 5 bases; junction bases not matched to a gene: 5. This CDR3 is built from 14 residues.

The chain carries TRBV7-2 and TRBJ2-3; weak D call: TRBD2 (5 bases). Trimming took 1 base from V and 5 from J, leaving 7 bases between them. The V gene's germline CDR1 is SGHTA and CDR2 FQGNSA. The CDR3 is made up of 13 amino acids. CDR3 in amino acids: CASSLGEGDTQYF. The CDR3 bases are TGTGCCAGCAGCTTAGGTGAGGGAGATACGCAGTATTTT. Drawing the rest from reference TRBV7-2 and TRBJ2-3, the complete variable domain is GAGVSQSPSNKVTEKGKDVELRCDPISGHTALYWYRQSLGQGLEFLIYFQGNSAPDKSGLPSDRFSAERTGGSVSTLTIQRTQQEDSAVYLCASSLGEGDTQYFGPGTRLTVL.

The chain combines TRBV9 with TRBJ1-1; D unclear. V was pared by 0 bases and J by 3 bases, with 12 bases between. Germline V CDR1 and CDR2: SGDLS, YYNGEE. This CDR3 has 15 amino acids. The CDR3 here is CASSVDPGRDTEAFF. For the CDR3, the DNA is TGTGCCAGCAGCGTAGACCCGGGGAGGGACACTGAAGCTTTCTTT.

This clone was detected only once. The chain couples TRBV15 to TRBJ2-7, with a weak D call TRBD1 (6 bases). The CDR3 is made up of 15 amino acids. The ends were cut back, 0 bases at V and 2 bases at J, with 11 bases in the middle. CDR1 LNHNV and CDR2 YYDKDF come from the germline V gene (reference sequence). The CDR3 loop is CATSREQGSAYEQYF. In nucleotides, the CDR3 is TGTGCCACCAGCAGAGAGCAGGGGAGTGCCTACGAGCAGTACTTC. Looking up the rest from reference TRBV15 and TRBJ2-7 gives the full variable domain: DAMVIQNPRYQVTQFGKPVTLSCSQTLNHNVMYWYQQKSSQAPKLLFHYYDKDFNNEADTPDNFQSRRPNTSFCFLDIRSPGLGDTAMYLCATSREQGSAYEQYFGPGTRLTVT.

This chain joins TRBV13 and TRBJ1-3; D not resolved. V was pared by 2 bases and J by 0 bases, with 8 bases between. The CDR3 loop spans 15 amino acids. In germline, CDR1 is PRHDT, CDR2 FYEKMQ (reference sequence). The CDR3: CASSLMGISGNTIYF. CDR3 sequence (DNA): TGTGCCAGCAGCTTAATGGGCATCTCTGGAAACACCATATATTTT.

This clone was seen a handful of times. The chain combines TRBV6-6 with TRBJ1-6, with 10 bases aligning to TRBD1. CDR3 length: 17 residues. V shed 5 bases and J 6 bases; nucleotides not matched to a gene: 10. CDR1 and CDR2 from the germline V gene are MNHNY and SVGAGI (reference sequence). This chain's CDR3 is CASSHGTGEGSNSPLHF. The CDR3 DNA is TGTGCCAGCAGTCACGGGACAGGGGAGGGAAGTAATTCACCCCTCCACTTT.

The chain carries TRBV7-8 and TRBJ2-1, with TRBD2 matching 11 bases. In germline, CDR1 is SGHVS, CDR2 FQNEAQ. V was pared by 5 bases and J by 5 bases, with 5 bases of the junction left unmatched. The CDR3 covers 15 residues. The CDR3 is CASSVRTSGHNEQFF. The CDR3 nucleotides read TGTGCCAGCAGCGTAAGGACTAGCGGGCACAATGAGCAGTTCTTC. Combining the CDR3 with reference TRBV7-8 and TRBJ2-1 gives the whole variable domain GAGVSQSPRYKVAKRGQDVALRCDPISGHVSLFWYQQALGQGPEFLTYFQNEAQLDKSGLPSDRFFAERPEGSVSTLKIQRTQQEDSAVYLCASSVRTSGHNEQFFGPGTRLTVL.

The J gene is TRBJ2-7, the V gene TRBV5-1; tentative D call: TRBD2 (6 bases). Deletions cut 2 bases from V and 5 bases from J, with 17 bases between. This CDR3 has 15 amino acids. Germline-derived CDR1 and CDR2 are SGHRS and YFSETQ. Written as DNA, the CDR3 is TGCGCCAGCAGCTTTCAACCGGGAGTAGGCAACGAGCAGTACTTC. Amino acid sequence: CASSFQPGVGNEQYF.

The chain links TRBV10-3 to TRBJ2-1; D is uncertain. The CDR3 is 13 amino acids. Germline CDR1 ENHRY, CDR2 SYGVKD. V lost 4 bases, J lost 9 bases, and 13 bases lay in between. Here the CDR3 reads CAISGTHTSEQFF. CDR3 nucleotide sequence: TGTGCCATCAGTGGCACCCACACGTCTGAGCAGTTCTTC.

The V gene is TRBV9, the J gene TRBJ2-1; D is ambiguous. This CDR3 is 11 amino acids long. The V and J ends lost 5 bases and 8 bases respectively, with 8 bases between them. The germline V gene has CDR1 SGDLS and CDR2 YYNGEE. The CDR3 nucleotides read TGTGCCAGCAGTCTGGGCGATGAGCAGTTCTTC. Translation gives CASSLGDEQFF.

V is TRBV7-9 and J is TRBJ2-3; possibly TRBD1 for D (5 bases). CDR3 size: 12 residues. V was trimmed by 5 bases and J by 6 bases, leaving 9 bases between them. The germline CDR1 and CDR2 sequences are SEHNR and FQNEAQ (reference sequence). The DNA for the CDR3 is TGTGCCAGCAGCCCGTCAGGGGATACGCAGTATTTT. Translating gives CASSPSGDTQYF. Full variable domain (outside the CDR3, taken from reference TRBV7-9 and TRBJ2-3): DTGVSQNPRHKITKRGQNVTFRCDPISEHNRLYWYRQTLGQGPEFLTYFQNEAQLEKSRLLSDRFSAERPKGSFSTLEIQRTEQGDSAMYLCASSPSGDTQYFGPGTRLTVL.

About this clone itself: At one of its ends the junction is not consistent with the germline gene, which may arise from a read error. The DNA of the CDR3 is TGTGCTAGCAGCTTAGATCCGCGCACTGAAGCTTTCTTT. Its protein product is CASSLDPRTEAFF. The chain joins TRBV7-7 to TRBJ1-1; no clear D gene. In germline, CDR1 is SSHAT, CDR2 FNYEAQ (reference sequence). The CDR3 consists of 13 residues.

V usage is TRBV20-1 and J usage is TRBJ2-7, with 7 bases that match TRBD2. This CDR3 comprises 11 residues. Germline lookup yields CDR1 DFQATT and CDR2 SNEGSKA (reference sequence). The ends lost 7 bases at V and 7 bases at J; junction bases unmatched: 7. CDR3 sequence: CSGTRTREQYF. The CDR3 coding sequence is TGCAGTGGGACTAGGACGAGGGAGCAGTACTTC.

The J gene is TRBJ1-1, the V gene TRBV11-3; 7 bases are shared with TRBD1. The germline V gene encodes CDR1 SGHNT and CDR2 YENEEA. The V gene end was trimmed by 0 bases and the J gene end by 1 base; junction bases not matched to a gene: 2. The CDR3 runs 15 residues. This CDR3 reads CASSLDGDRNTEAFF. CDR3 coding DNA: TGTGCCAGCAGCTTAGATGGGGACAGGAACACTGAAGCTTTCTTT.

The CDR3, as DNA: TGTGCCACCCTTTTGGGACAGGGGGCAGACGAGCAGTACTTC. Translated: CATLLGQGADEQYF. The chain combines TRBV24-1 with TRBJ2-7; 12 nucleotides agree with TRBD1. This CDR3 comprises 14 residues. V lost 9 bases, J lost 5 bases, and 7 bases stayed unmatched. Germline V gives CDR1 KGHDR, CDR2 SFDVKD.

The CDR3 is CASSQGPQGGYTF. DNA of the CDR3: TGTGCCAGCAGCCAGGGTCCCCAGGGAGGCTACACCTTC. The chain combines TRBV13 with TRBJ1-2, with D possibly being TRBD1 (5 bases). The CDR3 sequence is 13 residues long. The germline CDR1 and CDR2 sequences are PRHDT and FYEKMQ (reference sequence). Trimming removed 5 bases from V and 8 bases from J, with 15 bases in between.

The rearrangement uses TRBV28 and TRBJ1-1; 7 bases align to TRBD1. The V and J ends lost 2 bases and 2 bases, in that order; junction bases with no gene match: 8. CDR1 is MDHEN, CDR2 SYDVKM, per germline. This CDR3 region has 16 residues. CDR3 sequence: CASSLSIGGGNTEAFF. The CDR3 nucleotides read TGTGCCAGCAGTTTAAGCATAGGGGGCGGAAACACTGAAGCTTTCTTT.

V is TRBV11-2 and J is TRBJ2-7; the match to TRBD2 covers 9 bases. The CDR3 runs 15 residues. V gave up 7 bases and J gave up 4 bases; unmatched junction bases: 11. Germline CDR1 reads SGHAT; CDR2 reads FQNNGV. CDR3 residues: CASTSVSGSSYEQYF. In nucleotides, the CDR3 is TGTGCCAGCACCTCCGTTAGCGGGAGTAGTTACGAGCAGTACTTC.

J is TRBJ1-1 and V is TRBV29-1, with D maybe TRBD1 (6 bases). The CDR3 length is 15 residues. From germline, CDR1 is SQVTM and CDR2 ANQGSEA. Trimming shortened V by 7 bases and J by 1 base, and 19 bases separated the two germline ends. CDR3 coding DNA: TGCAGCGCCGGGGGGGGACACTCAGGGAACACTGAAGCTTTCTTT. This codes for CSAGGGHSGNTEAFF.

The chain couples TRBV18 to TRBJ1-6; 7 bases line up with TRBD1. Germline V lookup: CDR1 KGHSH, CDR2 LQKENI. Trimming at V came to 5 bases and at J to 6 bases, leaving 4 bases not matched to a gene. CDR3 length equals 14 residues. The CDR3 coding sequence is TGTGCCAGCTCAAAAAGGGACAGTAATTCACCCCTCCACTTT. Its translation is CASSKRDSNSPLHF. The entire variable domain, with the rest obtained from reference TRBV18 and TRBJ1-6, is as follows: NAGVMQNPRHLVRRRGQEARLRCSPMKGHSHVYWYRQLPEEGLKFMVYLQKENIIDESGMPKERFSAEFPKEGPSILRIQQVVRGDSAAYFCASSKRDSNSPLHFGNGTRLTVT.

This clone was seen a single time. The CDR3 DNA is TGCGCCAGCAGACTAGCGGGAGTAAACGAGCAGTACTTC. Its protein product is CASRLAGVNEQYF. This chain uses TRBV5-1 with TRBJ2-7; 11 bases are a match to TRBD2. CDR1 is SGHRS, CDR2 YFSETQ, per germline. The CDR3 spans 13 residues. Losses at the gene ends were 5 bases for V and 5 bases for J; bases not matched to a gene: 3.

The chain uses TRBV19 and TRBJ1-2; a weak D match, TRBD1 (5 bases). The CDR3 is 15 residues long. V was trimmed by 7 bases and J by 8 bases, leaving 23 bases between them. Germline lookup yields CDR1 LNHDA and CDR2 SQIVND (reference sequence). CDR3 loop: CASKRAGKIDGGYTF. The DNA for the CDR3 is TGTGCCAGTAAACGAGCAGGGAAAATCGATGGGGGCTACACCTTC.

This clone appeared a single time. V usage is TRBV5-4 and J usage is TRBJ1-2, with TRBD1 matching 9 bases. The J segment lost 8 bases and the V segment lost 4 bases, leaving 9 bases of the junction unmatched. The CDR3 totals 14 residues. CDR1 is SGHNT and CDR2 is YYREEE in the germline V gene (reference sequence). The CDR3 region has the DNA TGTGCCAGCAGCCCACAGGGGGCAGCGGCGGGCTACACCTTC. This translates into CASSPQGAAAGYTF. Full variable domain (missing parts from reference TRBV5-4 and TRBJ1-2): ETGVTQSPTHLIKTRGQQVTLRCSSQSGHNTVSWYQQALGQGPQFIFQYYREEENGRGNFPPRFSGLQFPNYSSELNVNALELDDSALYLCASSPQGAAAGYTFGSGTRLTVV.

The CDR3 DNA is TGTGCCAGCAGCCCGAAGTGGGTTGGACAGGGGGTCCACGAGCAGTACTTC. Translated, it gives CASSPKWVGQGVHEQYF. The V gene is TRBV3-1 (or the pseudogene TRBV3-2), the J gene TRBJ2-7; TRBD1 matches 10 bases. This CDR3 has 17 residues. CDR1 and CDR2 from the germline V gene are LGHDT and YNNKEL (reference sequence). J gave up 5 bases and V 4 bases, and 14 bases lay outside the gene matches.

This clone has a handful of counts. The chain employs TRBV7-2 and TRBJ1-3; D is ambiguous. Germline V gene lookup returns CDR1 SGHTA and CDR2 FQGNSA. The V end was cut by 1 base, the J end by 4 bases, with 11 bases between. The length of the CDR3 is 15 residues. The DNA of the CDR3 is TGTGCCAGCAGCTTAGTCTCCGGGGTGGGAAACACCATATATTTT. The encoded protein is CASSLVSGVGNTIYF.